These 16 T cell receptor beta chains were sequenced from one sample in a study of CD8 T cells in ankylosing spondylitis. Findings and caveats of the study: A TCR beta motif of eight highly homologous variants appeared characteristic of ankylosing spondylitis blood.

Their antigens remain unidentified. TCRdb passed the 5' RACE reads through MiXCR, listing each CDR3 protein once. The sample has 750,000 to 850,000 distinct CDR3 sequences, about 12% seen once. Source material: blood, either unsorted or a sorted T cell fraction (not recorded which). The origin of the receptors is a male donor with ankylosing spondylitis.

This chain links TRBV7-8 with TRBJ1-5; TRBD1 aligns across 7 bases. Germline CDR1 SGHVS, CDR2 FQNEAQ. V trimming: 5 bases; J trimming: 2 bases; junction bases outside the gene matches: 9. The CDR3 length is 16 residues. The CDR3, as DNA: TGTGCCAGCAGCCCAAGACAGGGACGGGGCAATCAGCCCCAGCATTTT. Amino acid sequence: CASSPRQGRGNQPQHF.

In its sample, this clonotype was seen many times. The CDR3 here is CASSRGGNTGELFF. In nucleotides, the CDR3 is TGCGCCAGCAGCCGCGGAGGTAACACCGGGGAGCTGTTTTTT. The chain links TRBV5-1 to TRBJ2-2, with a weak D call TRBD2 (5 bases). The ends were cut back, 4 bases at V and 2 bases at J, with 9 bases in the middle. The germline gives CDR1 SGHRS, CDR2 YFSETQ. This CDR3 contains 14 residues.

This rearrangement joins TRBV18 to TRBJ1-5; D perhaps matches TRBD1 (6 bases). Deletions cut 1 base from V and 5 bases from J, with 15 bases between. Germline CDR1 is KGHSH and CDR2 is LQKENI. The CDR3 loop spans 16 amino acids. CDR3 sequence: CASSPRASPGDQPQHF. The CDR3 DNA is TGTGCCAGCTCACCACGGGCGAGTCCAGGGGATCAGCCCCAGCATTTT.

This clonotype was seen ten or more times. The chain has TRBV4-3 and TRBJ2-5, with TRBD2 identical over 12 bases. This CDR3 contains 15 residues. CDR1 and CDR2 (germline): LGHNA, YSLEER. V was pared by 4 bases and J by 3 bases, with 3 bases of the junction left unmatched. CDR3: CASSPRLAGEETQYF. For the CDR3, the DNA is TGCGCCAGCAGCCCTCGACTAGCGGGAGAAGAGACCCAGTACTTC.

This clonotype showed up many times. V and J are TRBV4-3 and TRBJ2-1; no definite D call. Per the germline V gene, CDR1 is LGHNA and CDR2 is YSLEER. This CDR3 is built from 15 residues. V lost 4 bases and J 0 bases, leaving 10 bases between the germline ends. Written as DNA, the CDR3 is TGCGCCAGCAGCCGAGATCATTACTCCTACAATGAGCAGTTCTTC. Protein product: CASSRDHYSYNEQFF.

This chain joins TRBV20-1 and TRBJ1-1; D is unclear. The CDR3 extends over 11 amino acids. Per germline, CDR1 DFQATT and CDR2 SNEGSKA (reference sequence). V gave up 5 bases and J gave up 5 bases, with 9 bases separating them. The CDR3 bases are TGCAGTGCTCCGTGGGGTACTGAAGCTTTCTTT. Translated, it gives CSAPWGTEAFF.

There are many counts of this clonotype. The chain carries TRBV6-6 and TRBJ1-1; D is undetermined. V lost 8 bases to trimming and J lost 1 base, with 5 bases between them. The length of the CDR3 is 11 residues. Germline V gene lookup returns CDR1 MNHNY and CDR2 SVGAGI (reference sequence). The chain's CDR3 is CASSGNTEAFF. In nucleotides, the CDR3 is TGTGCCAGCTCGGGGAACACTGAAGCTTTCTTT.

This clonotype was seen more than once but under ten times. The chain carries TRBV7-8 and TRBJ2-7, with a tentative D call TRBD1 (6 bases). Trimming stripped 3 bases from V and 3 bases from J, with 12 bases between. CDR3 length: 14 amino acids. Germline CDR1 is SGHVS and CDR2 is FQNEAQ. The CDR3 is CASSFRVRGYEQYF. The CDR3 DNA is TGTGCCAGCAGCTTCAGAGTCAGGGGCTACGAGCAGTACTTC.

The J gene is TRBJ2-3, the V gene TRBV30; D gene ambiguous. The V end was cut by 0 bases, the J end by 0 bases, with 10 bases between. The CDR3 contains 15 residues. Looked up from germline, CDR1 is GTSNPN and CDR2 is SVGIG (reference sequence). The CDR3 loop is CAWSVGPPSTDTQYF. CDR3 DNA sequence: TGTGCCTGGAGTGTTGGGCCTCCTAGCACAGATACGCAGTATTTT.

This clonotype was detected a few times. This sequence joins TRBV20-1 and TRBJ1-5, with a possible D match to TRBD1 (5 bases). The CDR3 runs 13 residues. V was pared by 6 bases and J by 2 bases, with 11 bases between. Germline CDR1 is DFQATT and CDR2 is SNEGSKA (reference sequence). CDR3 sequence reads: CSADRSGNQPQHF. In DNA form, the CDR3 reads TGCAGTGCCGACAGATCGGGCAATCAGCCCCAGCATTTT.

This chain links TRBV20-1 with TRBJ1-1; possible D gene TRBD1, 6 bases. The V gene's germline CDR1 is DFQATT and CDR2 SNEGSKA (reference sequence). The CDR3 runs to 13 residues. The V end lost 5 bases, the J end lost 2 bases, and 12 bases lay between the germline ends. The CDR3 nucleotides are TGCAGTGCTTGCCGGGACATCAACACTGAAGCTTTCTTT. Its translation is CSACRDINTEAFF.

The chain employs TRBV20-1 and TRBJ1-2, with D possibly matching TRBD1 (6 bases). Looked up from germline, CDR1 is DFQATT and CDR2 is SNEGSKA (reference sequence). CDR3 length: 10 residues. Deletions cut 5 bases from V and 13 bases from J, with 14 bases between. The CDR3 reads CSAARGFSTF. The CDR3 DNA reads TGCAGTGCTGCCAGGGGTTTCTCCACCTTC.

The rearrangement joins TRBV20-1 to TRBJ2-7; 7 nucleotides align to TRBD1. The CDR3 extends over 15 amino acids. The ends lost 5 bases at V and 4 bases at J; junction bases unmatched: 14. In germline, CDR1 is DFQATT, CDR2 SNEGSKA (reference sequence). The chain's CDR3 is CSAPNPGQFAYEQYF. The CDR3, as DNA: TGCAGTGCTCCAAATCCGGGACAGTTCGCATACGAGCAGTACTTC.

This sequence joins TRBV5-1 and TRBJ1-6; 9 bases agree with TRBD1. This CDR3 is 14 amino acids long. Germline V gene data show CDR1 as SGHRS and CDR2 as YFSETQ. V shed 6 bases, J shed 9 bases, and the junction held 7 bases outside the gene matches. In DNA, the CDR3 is TGCGCCAGCACCACCGGGACAGGGTCTTCACCCCTCCACTTT. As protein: CASTTGTGSSPLHF.

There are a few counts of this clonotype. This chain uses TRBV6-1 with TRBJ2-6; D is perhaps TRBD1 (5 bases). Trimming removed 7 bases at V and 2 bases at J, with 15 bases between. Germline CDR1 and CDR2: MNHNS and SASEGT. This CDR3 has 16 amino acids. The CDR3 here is CASNLNRGAGANVLTF. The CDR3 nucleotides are TGTGCCAGCAACCTAAATAGGGGCGCTGGGGCCAACGTCCTGACTTTC.

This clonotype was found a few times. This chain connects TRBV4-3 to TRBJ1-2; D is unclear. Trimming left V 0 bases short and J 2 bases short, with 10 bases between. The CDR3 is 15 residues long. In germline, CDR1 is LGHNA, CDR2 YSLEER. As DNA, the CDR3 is TGCGCCAGCAGCCAAGACTTATGGGTAAACTATGGCTACACCTTC. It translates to CASSQDLWVNYGYTF.